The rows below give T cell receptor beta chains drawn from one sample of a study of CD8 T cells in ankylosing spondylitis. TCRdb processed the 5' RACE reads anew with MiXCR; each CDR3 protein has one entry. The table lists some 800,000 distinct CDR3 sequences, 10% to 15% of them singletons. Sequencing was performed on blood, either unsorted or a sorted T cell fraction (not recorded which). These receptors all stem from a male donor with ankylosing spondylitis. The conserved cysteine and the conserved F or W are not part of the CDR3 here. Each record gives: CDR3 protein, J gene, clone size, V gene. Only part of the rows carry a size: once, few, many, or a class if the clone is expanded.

CDR3 protein: ASSLAGGGEQF; J gene: TRBJ2-1; clone size: many; V gene: TRBV7-9
CDR3 protein: ATSDLSKGSRTDTQY; J gene: TRBJ2-3; clone size: .; V gene: TRBV24-1
CDR3 protein: ASSGPGQRSVYEQY; J gene: TRBJ2-7; clone size: .; V gene: TRBV9
CDR3 protein: ASSARPGTQY; J gene: TRBJ2-5; clone size: many; V gene: TRBV7-2
CDR3 protein: SAERQGGETQY; J gene: TRBJ2-5; clone size: few; V gene: TRBV29-1
CDR3 protein: ASSRTHRGTLLTNEQF; J gene: TRBJ2-1; clone size: .; V gene: TRBV12-3/TRBV12-4
CDR3 protein: ASSYWSRGRHEQY; J gene: TRBJ2-7; clone size: few; V gene: TRBV6-2/TRBV6-3
CDR3 protein: ASSQGTGIEKLF; J gene: TRBJ1-4; clone size: .; V gene: TRBV14
CDR3 protein: ASSPRRYPYEQY; J gene: TRBJ2-7; clone size: .; V gene: TRBV7-3
CDR3 protein: ASSQESRHTEAF; J gene: TRBJ1-1; clone size: .; V gene: TRBV4-3
CDR3 protein: AISERRQTHTDTQY; J gene: TRBJ2-3; clone size: few; V gene: TRBV10-3
CDR3 protein: ASSYLPTGTVREQY; J gene: TRBJ2-7; clone size: .; V gene: TRBV6-2/TRBV6-3
CDR3 protein: SAWAENTEAF; J gene: TRBJ1-1; clone size: many; V gene: TRBV20-1
CDR3 protein: ASRRREDLGELF; J gene: TRBJ2-2; clone size: .; V gene: TRBV7-6
CDR3 protein: ASSLGQDIYEQY; J gene: TRBJ2-7; clone size: few; V gene: TRBV18
CDR3 protein: ASSYLGSEEKLF; J gene: TRBJ1-4; clone size: few; V gene: TRBV6-5
CDR3 protein: ASSLAGGAPLH; J gene: TRBJ1-6; clone size: many; V gene: TRBV7-2
CDR3 protein: AIGQADGPQH; J gene: TRBJ1-5; clone size: many; V gene: TRBV10-3
CDR3 protein: ASSFIGGRGYT; J gene: TRBJ1-2; clone size: few; V gene: TRBV12-3/TRBV12-4
CDR3 protein: ASSRLGTGEEKLF; J gene: TRBJ1-4; clone size: many; V gene: TRBV5-1
CDR3 protein: ASSRGGPYEQY; J gene: TRBJ2-7; clone size: .; V gene: TRBV5-1
CDR3 protein: SARSWGDTEAF; J gene: TRBJ1-1; clone size: few; V gene: TRBV20-1
CDR3 protein: ASSAPVAGNTGELF; J gene: TRBJ2-2; clone size: few; V gene: TRBV9
CDR3 protein: ASSDRRSSGANVLT; J gene: TRBJ2-6; clone size: few; V gene: TRBV25-1
CDR3 protein: SAVRQGETQY; J gene: TRBJ2-5; clone size: few; V gene: TRBV20-1
CDR3 protein: ASSLVGTAYGDNVLT; J gene: TRBJ2-6; clone size: many; V gene: TRBV5-1
CDR3 protein: SARGELAGDREQF; J gene: TRBJ2-1; clone size: many; V gene: TRBV20-1
CDR3 protein: ASHRDSNEQF; J gene: TRBJ2-1; clone size: few; V gene: TRBV2
CDR3 protein: ASLERWTGELF; J gene: TRBJ2-2; clone size: .; V gene: TRBV12-3/TRBV12-4
CDR3 protein: ASSVGLGRDYGYT; J gene: TRBJ1-2; clone size: many; V gene: TRBV9
CDR3 protein: ASSERSSYNSPLH; J gene: TRBJ1-6; clone size: few; V gene: TRBV6-1
CDR3 protein: ASRPPGAGSYEQY; J gene: TRBJ2-7; clone size: .; V gene: TRBV7-8
CDR3 protein: ASSLEGTGYNEQF; J gene: TRBJ2-1; clone size: few; V gene: TRBV7-2
CDR3 protein: ASRSWEETQY; J gene: TRBJ2-5; clone size: many; V gene: TRBV5-6
CDR3 protein: SARLAGIATNEKLF; J gene: TRBJ1-4; clone size: .; V gene: TRBV20-1
CDR3 protein: ASSFTGRRNTEAF; J gene: TRBJ1-1; clone size: many; V gene: TRBV12-3/TRBV12-4
CDR3 protein: SAKTLGRGYT; J gene: TRBJ1-2; clone size: few; V gene: TRBV20-1
CDR3 protein: ASSLDRSWQHTEAF; J gene: TRBJ1-1; clone size: many; V gene: TRBV7-2
CDR3 protein: ASSSTGTWTYEQY; J gene: TRBJ2-7; clone size: many; V gene: TRBV7-2
CDR3 protein: ASSPTGWRNTEAF; J gene: TRBJ1-1; clone size: .; V gene: TRBV12-3/TRBV12-4
CDR3 protein: ASSLVASSGNTIY; J gene: TRBJ1-3; clone size: few; V gene: TRBV5-1
CDR3 protein: ASSPTGTGDEKLF; J gene: TRBJ1-4; clone size: .; V gene: TRBV5-1
CDR3 protein: ASSFQWDTQY; J gene: TRBJ2-3; clone size: many; V gene: TRBV7-2
CDR3 protein: ASRGTGDEQY; J gene: TRBJ2-7; clone size: few; V gene: TRBV6-6
CDR3 protein: ATSSPKGGNYGYT; J gene: TRBJ1-2; clone size: few; V gene: TRBV15
CDR3 protein: ASTLFGYGYT; J gene: TRBJ1-2; clone size: few; V gene: TRBV6-2/TRBV6-3
CDR3 protein: ASSEAGPSYEQY; J gene: TRBJ2-7; clone size: many; V gene: TRBV5-1
CDR3 protein: ASSEFPRSNQPQH; J gene: TRBJ1-5; clone size: .; V gene: TRBV6-1
CDR3 protein: ASSQDPRVYEQY; J gene: TRBJ2-7; clone size: .; V gene: TRBV4-1
CDR3 protein: ASSPSRDSRNEQF; J gene: TRBJ2-1; clone size: few; V gene: TRBV18
CDR3 protein: ASSIDRPYGYT; J gene: TRBJ1-2; clone size: few; V gene: TRBV5-1
CDR3 protein: ASSLETRSNEQF; J gene: TRBJ2-1; clone size: few; V gene: TRBV5-1
CDR3 protein: ATSDLEDRGRNEQF; J gene: TRBJ2-1; clone size: few; V gene: TRBV24-1
CDR3 protein: SAVMASGGWETQY; J gene: TRBJ2-5; clone size: .; V gene: TRBV20-1
CDR3 protein: ASSLDRGLGPIY; J gene: TRBJ1-3; clone size: .; V gene: TRBV5-1
CDR3 protein: ASSLEWGGTQF; J gene: TRBJ2-1; clone size: .; V gene: TRBV7-2
CDR3 protein: ASSWTIGKTQY; J gene: TRBJ2-5; clone size: few; V gene: TRBV6-6
CDR3 protein: ASSFGTSGRAAGEQF; J gene: TRBJ2-1; clone size: few; V gene: TRBV12-3/TRBV12-4
CDR3 protein: ASTGDPYNEQF; J gene: TRBJ2-1; clone size: many; V gene: TRBV6-1